The 22 T cell receptor beta chains below come from one sample, sequenced in a study of regulatory T cells in long-lasting Graves disease. In building TCR beta libraries, iRepertoire HTBI primers were used together with Arm-PCR of CDR3 regions. In TCRdb, the multiplex PCR reads were re-called with MiXCR into one record per CDR3 protein. The repertoire holds some 470,000 distinct CDR3 sequences, with under 25% as singletons. The time point: persistent/refractory GD, antithyroid drugs over 5 years with positive TRAb. Generation of the TCR library employed RNA extracted from PBMCs. Sequencing was performed on peripheral blood mononuclear cells (PBMCs), taken when the disease was refractory, from a patient treated with antithyroid drugs. The receptors derive from a female donor with Graves disease.

This clonotype was found a few times. The chain recombines TRBV12-5 with TRBJ1-5; D call uncertain. There are 13 residues in the CDR3. Germline lookup yields CDR1 LGHNT and CDR2 FRNRAP. Between the trimmed V and J ends, which lost 3 bases and 7 bases, there was a span of 10 bases. CDR3 nucleotide sequence: TGTGCTAGTGGTTTTGGGGTCGACCAGCCCCAGCATTTT. Translated, it gives CASGFGVDQPQHF. Using reference TRBV12-5 and TRBJ1-5 for the parts outside the CDR3, the full variable domain is DARVTQTPRHKVTEMGQEVTMRCQPILGHNTVFWYRQTMMQGLELLAYFRNRAPLDDSGMPKDRFSAEMPDATLATLKIQPSEPRDSAVYFCASGFGVDQPQHFGDGTRLSIL.

This clonotype was seen many times. The chain joins TRBV12-3 or TRBV12-4 to TRBJ1-4; the D gene is possibly TRBD1 (5 bases). V gave up 7 bases and J gave up 0 bases, with 9 bases separating them. This CDR3 is built from 14 residues. The CDR3 nucleotides read TGTGCCAGCAACGGAGGGGCAACTAATGAAAAACTGTTTTTT. It encodes CASNGGATNEKLFF.

This clonotype has just a few counts. The V and J genes are TRBV7-2 and TRBJ1-4; D not certain. CDR1 is SGHTA, CDR2 FQGNSA, per germline. CDR3 length: 17 amino acids. Trimming pared 4 bases from V and 0 bases from J, leaving 15 bases between. The CDR3 DNA sequence: TGTGCCAGCAGCTCGGACCCCTCTAGGGCAACTAATGAAAAACTGTTTTTT. Its protein is CASSSDPSRATNEKLFF. The full variable domain, completed using reference TRBV7-2 and TRBJ1-4, is GAGVSQSPSNKVTEKGKDVELRCDPISGHTALYWYRQSLGQGLEFLIYFQGNSAPDKSGLPSDRFSAERTGGSVSTLTIQRTQQEDSAVYLCASSSDPSRATNEKLFFGSGTQLSVL.

This clonotype was counted a few times. The rearrangement uses TRBV28 and TRBJ2-1; D tentatively reads TRBD1 or TRBD2 (5 bases each). CDR1 is MDHEN, CDR2 SYDVKM, per germline. Between the trimmed V and J ends, which lost 1 base and 7 bases, there was a span of 14 bases. This CDR3 comprises 15 residues. DNA of the CDR3: TGTGCCAGCAGTTTATCCGGGGCTGGTCTTAATGAGCAGTTCTTC. It yields the protein CASSLSGAGLNEQFF.

This clonotype appeared many times. Here the CDR3 reads CASSYYSPSAEQYF. The DNA of the CDR3 is TGTGCCAGCAGTTACTATAGCCCGTCTGCCGAGCAGTACTTC. The rearrangement uses TRBV6-2 or TRBV6-3 and TRBJ2-7; D gene uncertain. The CDR3 totals 14 residues. Germline-derived CDR1 and CDR2 are MNHEY and SVGEGT. With 1 base removed from V and 6 bases from J, the gap between germline ends came to 13 bases.

This clonotype has at least ten counts. The rearrangement links TRBV20-1 to TRBJ1-1; D gene ambiguous. CDR1 DFQATT and CDR2 SNEGSKA come from the germline V gene (reference sequence). Deletions cut 2 bases from V and 1 base from J, with 5 bases between. The CDR3 is 12 amino acids. Written as DNA, the CDR3 is TGCAGTGCTAGACTGACGAACACTGAAGCTTTCTTT. Protein product: CSARLTNTEAFF.

In its sample, this clonotype was seen a few times. The V and J genes are TRBV4-2 and TRBJ2-5, with D possibly being TRBD1 or TRBD2 (5 bases each). Germline CDR1 and CDR2: LGHNA and YNFKEQ. CDR3 length: 15 amino acids. Between the trimmed V and J ends, which lost 4 bases and 2 bases, there was a span of 14 bases. The CDR3 bases are TGTGCCAGCAGCCTAAACCTGGGGGTTCAAGAGACCCAGTACTTC. Amino acids: CASSLNLGVQETQYF.

This clonotype was seen at least ten times. The J gene is TRBJ1-1, the V gene TRBV28, with D uncertain. The V end lost 9 bases, the J end lost 11 bases, and 13 bases lay between the germline ends. This CDR3 has 10 amino acids. CDR1 is MDHEN, CDR2 SYDVKM, per germline. CDR3 sequence: CASSRVSAFF. CDR3 DNA: TGTGCCAGTAGTCGAGTTTCGGCTTTCTTT.

There are many counts of this clonotype. This chain links TRBV20-1 with TRBJ1-4, with D possibly matching TRBD1 (5 bases). CDR1 is DFQATT and CDR2 is SNEGSKA in the germline V gene (reference sequence). The CDR3 runs 18 residues. Trimming took off 4 bases at V and 0 bases at J, with 21 bases between the two ends. The CDR3 coding sequence is TGCAGTGCTACTCCATTCCCGACGGCGGGGGCAACTAATGAAAAACTGTTTTTT. Translation: CSATPFPTAGATNEKLFF.

A word on this clonotype: This could be a read error, since a much larger clone is one nucleotide away. The chain joins TRBV6-8 to TRBJ2-7, with D perhaps assigned TRBD1 or TRBD2 (5 bases each). The CDR3 is made up of 15 amino acids. Germline CDR1 MNHGY, CDR2 SAAAGT. CDR3 bases: TGTACCAGCAAACACGAGGCAGGGAGCTCCTACGAGCAGTACTTC. Translation: CTSKHEAGSSYEQYF.

This clonotype was detected many times. This chain joins TRBV11-2 and TRBJ2-2; possible D gene TRBD2, 5 bases. The CDR3 is 17 residues long. CDR1 is SGHAT and CDR2 is FQNNGV in the germline V gene. Trimming took 7 bases from V and 0 from J, leaving 18 bases between them. CDR3 residues: CASTPRRRLTNTGELFF. For the CDR3, the DNA is TGTGCCAGCACCCCGAGGAGGAGACTGACGAACACCGGGGAGCTGTTTTTT.

In regard to this clonotype: Possible read error: a much larger clone is one base away. The chain joins TRBV12-3 or TRBV12-4 to TRBJ1-4; no reliable D call. This CDR3 has 15 amino acids. As DNA, the CDR3 is TGTGCCAGCAGTCCCCGGAACAGAGAGGGCGAAAAACTGCTTTTT. The encoded protein is CASSPRNREGEKLLF.

This clonotype was detected ten times or more. V and J are TRBV6-1 and TRBJ1-1; 8 nucleotides align to TRBD1. Trimming at V came to 5 bases and at J to 4 bases, leaving 9 bases not matched to a gene. The CDR3 contains 15 residues. CDR1 and CDR2 (germline): MNHNS, SASEGT. The CDR3 spells CASSPRTGLSTEAFF. CDR3 in DNA: TGTGCCAGCAGTCCACGGACAGGGTTGAGCACTGAAGCTTTCTTT.

The V call is TRBV9, the J call TRBJ2-7, with 11 nucleotides matching TRBD1. The trim removed 3 bases at V and 5 bases at J, leaving 10 bases unmatched. Per the germline V gene, CDR1 is SGDLS and CDR2 is YYNGEE. CDR3 length: 16 residues. CDR3 amino acids: CASSATGQGAIDEQYF. DNA for the CDR3: TGTGCCAGCAGCGCAACAGGACAGGGGGCGATCGACGAGCAGTACTTC. Supplemented by reference TRBV9 and TRBJ2-7, the full variable domain reads DSGVTQTPKHLITATGQRVTLRCSPRSGDLSVYWYQQSLDQGLQFLIQYYNGEERAKGNILERFSAQQFPDLHSELNLSSLELGDSALYFCASSATGQGAIDEQYFGPGTRLTVT.

The CDR3 sequence is CASSLVGGHHYEAFF. The CDR3 DNA reads as TGTGCCAGCAGCTTAGTCGGGGGACACCACTATGAAGCTTTCTTT. The V call is TRBV7-2, the J call TRBJ1-1; possible D gene TRBD1, 6 bases. The CDR3 contains 15 residues. Germline CDR1 is SGHTA and CDR2 is FQGNSA. V was trimmed by 1 base and J by 7 bases, leaving 16 bases between them.

J is TRBJ2-5 and V is TRBV25-1, with D perhaps assigned TRBD1 or TRBD2 (5 bases each). This CDR3 comprises 23 residues. Germline-derived CDR1 and CDR2 are MGHDK and SYGVNS. V was cut by 2 bases and J by 7 bases, with 41 bases left in between. The CDR3 DNA follows: TGTGCCAGCAGTGAACGTCGGGGCGACCGGCCTATTGGGGAGTGGCGCCACGGGGTGACCCAGTACTTC. Protein sequence: CASSERRGDRPIGEWRHGVTQYF.

The sample holds many counts of this clonotype. A junction boundary mismatches the germline segment, possibly from a read error. V gene TRBV6-5 combines with J gene TRBJ1-1; D is unclear. The CDR3 covers 15 residues. Germline CDR1 and CDR2: MNHEY and SVGAGI. This chain's CDR3 is CASSYSGVMNTEAFF. As DNA, the CDR3 is TGTGCCAGCAGCTACTCGGGAGTTATGAACACTGAAGCTTTCTTT.

The J gene is TRBJ2-7, the V gene TRBV9; 8 bases are a match to TRBD2. This CDR3 is 14 amino acids long. Germline CDR1 SGDLS, CDR2 YYNGEE. Unmatched junction bases numbered 3, after V lost 0 bases and J lost 4 bases. This CDR3 reads CASSVEAGEYEQYF. The CDR3 DNA sequence: TGTGCCAGCAGCGTAGAAGCGGGAGAATACGAGCAGTACTTC.

With regard to this clonotype: It may be a read error: a sequence one base away is much more abundant. The chain combines TRBV6-2 or TRBV6-3 with TRBJ1-2; 7 bases agree with TRBD1. This CDR3 comprises 12 residues. V dropped 5 bases and J dropped 4; count of bases not matched to a gene: 1. Germline values: CDR1 MNHEY, CDR2 SVGEGT. In DNA, the CDR3 is TGTGCCAGCAGTGGACAGGTCTATGGCTACACCTTC. This gives the protein CASSGQVYGYTF.

This clonotype was seen ten or more times. The chain recombines TRBV28 with TRBJ2-7; 14 bases line up with TRBD2. J lost 4 bases, V lost 2 bases, and 7 bases had no gene match. The CDR3 is 17 amino acids. Germline V CDR1 and CDR2: MDHEN, SYDVKM. The CDR3 loop reads CASSLPRTSGRFYEQYF. The CDR3 DNA follows: TGTGCCAGCAGTTTACCCCGGACTAGCGGGAGGTTTTACGAGCAGTACTTC.

This clonotype was observed many times. The chain joins TRBV9 to TRBJ1-5, with TRBD1 identical over 8 bases. The V gene's germline CDR1 is SGDLS and CDR2 YYNGEE. The CDR3 has 16 residues. The trim removed 3 bases at V and 10 bases at J, leaving 15 bases unmatched. CDR3 sequence (DNA): TGTGCCAGCAGCGCCGACCCCGGGACAGGCTCCGGTCCCCAGCATTTT. It encodes CASSADPGTGSGPQHF.

A few counts support this clonotype. This chain links TRBV6-9 with TRBJ2-5, with a weak D call TRBD2 (6 bases). The CDR3 extends over 14 amino acids. V was cut by 3 bases and J by 1 base, with 9 bases left in between. CDR1 and CDR2 (germline): MNHGY, SVAAGI. CDR3 in amino acids: CASSYGGPQETQYF. DNA for the CDR3: TGTGCCAGCAGTTACGGGGGACCCCAAGAGACCCAGTACTTC.